The source of this T cell receptor (beta chain) is a study of blood T cell repertoires in COVID-19. As processed by the authors: Estimated nucleated cell counts came from reference gene primer amplification. Sequencing used immunoSEQ multiplex PCR; TCRdb keeps in-frame clones, though not all of them. The DNA was the basis for D and trimming; V, J and clone size are from that table. Among about 480,000 clones listed, approximately 92% were seen once. Patients of the Seattle cohort, enrolled during active infection, were followed longitudinally. Trimming took 8 bases from V and 0 from J, leaving 17 bases between them. Per the germline V gene, CDR1 is LNHNV and CDR2 is YYDKDF (reference sequence). The CDR3 extends over 15 amino acids.

This chain links TRBV15 with TRBJ2-7; perhaps TRBD2 as D (6 bases). Sequenced input: peripheral blood. The TCR sequence derives from a man aged 18-30 years with COVID-19, enrolled during active disease. This chain's CDR3 is CATGVGSGDSYEQYF. The CDR3 DNA reads as TGTGCCACCGGGGTTGGTAGCGGTGACTCCTACGAGCAGTACTTC.